Shown below are 13 T cell receptor beta chains from a single sample sequenced in a study of T cells in women clearing cervical HPV infection. Only in-frame clones appear in the TCRdb table, and some are missing; sequencing was by immunoSEQ multiplex PCR. Here the sample table reports fewer than 40,000 clones. Sample: blood buffy coat. The receptors come from a woman between 18 and 69 years old with a cervical HPV16 infection that either progressed to CIN3+ or cleared (not recorded which).

To note about this clone: With the read ending 3 residues before the CDR3 end, the germline J gene is used to fill in that end. The chain is built from TRBV6-1 and TRBJ1-5, with D possibly TRBD1 on 5 matching bases. V lost 0 bases, J lost 6 bases, and 18 bases lay in between. The CDR3 spans 17 residues. Germline assignment: CDR1 MNHNS and CDR2 SASEGT. Partial CDR3 DNA: TGTGCCAGCAGTGAAGCGCTTTGGGGGGGGACCATTCAGCCC. This translates into CASSEALWGGTIQP. The full CDR3 protein reads CASSEALWGGTIQPQHF.

The covered CDR3 bases are TGTGCCAGCAGCTTGCCTGGGGCCTATGGC. This encodes CASSLPGAYG. The whole CDR3 protein reads CASSLPGAYGYTF. The chain joins TRBV5-4 to TRBJ1-2; possibly TRBD1 for D (5 bases). The CDR3 end falls 3 residues outside the read, so it is completed with the germline J gene. Germline V CDR1 and CDR2: SGHNT, YYREEE (reference sequence). Trimming pared 1 base from V and 4 bases from J, leaving 8 bases between. The CDR3 is made up of 13 amino acids.

The sequenced CDR3 bases are TGTGCCAGCGTCGGGCCAGGGTCGGTCGAG. Its protein product is CASVGPGSVE. The entire CDR3 protein is CASVGPGSVEQYF. The V call is TRBV2, the J call TRBJ2-7; D possibly corresponds to TRBD1 (5 bases). Coverage ceases 3 residues before the CDR3 finishes, and the germline J gene fills in the end. The CDR3 loop spans 13 amino acids. The germline V gene has CDR1 SNHLY and CDR2 FYNNEI. The V and J ends lost 8 bases and 6 bases respectively, with 17 bases between them.

Concerning this clone: The read falls 3 residues short of the CDR3 end, and the missing part is taken from the germline J gene. The V gene is TRBV2, the J gene TRBJ1-1; D is uncertain. With 2 bases removed from V and 5 bases from J, the gap between germline ends came to 3 bases. There are 11 residues in the CDR3. Germline V gene data show CDR1 as SNHLY and CDR2 as FYNNEI. Incomplete CDR3 DNA: TGTGCCAGCAGTGAACGGACTGAA. This sequence encodes CASSERTE. In full, the CDR3 is CASSERTEAFF.

Points on this clone: The CDR3 end lies 3 residues beyond the end of the read and is filled in from the germline J gene. This rearrangement joins TRBV20-1 to TRBJ2-1; D is uncertain. The length of the CDR3 is 14 residues. The germline V gene encodes CDR1 DFQATT and CDR2 SNEGSKA (reference sequence). V lost 6 bases and J lost 2, with 14 bases in between. Incomplete CDR3 DNA: TGCAGTGCATCAGAAGGGCAGGCCTACAATGAG. Translating it yields CSASEGQAYNE. The CDR3 as a whole reads CSASEGQAYNEQFF.

To note about this clone: The CDR3 end lies 3 residues beyond the end of the read and is filled in from the germline J gene. This chain connects TRBV15 to TRBJ2-3, with 9 bases that match TRBD1. Germline V CDR1 and CDR2: LNHNV, YYDKDF (reference sequence). Germline trimming cut 5 bases from V and 3 bases from J; bases unmatched to any gene: 9. The CDR3 has 16 amino acids. The sequenced CDR3 bases are TGTGCCACCAGCTTTGGACAGGGGTATGTGACAGATACG. This sequence encodes CATSFGQGYVTDT. The CDR3 in full is CATSFGQGYVTDTQYF.

With respect to this clone: The read ends 3 residues early relative to the CDR3; the germline J gene fills the gap. The rearrangement links TRBV7-9 to TRBJ1-1; D call uncertain. Germline V lookup: CDR1 SEHNR, CDR2 FQNEAQ (reference sequence). The V gene lost 2 bases and the J gene lost 1 base, with 8 bases spanning the gap. This CDR3 spans 14 amino acids. CDR3 DNA, as far as it was read: TGTGCCAGCAGCTTAAGGTCGGGGAACACTGAA. Protein: CASSLRSGNTE. The whole CDR3 reads CASSLRSGNTEAFF.

On this clone: Sequencing ends 3 residues short of the CDR3 end; the germline J gene provides the rest. Other nucleotide sequences from this sample produce the same CDR3. The V gene is TRBV7-9, the J gene TRBJ2-5, with D perhaps TRBD2 (5 bases). Germline V gene data show CDR1 as SEHNR and CDR2 as FQNEAQ (reference sequence). Trimming shortened V by 4 bases and J by 4 bases, and 10 bases separated the two germline ends. The CDR3 sequence is 13 residues long. The CDR3 region is CASSSRGPETQYF. The CDR3 DNA, read in part, is TGTGCCAGCAGCTCCCGGGGTCCAGAGACC.

Of note for this clone: The read gets to within 3 residues of the CDR3 end, and the germline J gene fills in the rest. The rearrangement joins TRBV23-1 to TRBJ2-2, with 7 bases matching TRBD1. TRBV23-1 is sorted into the ORF group, with uncertain function. This CDR3 spans 15 amino acids. V lost 1 base and J lost 5; bases outside the gene matches: 4. The CDR3 sequence: CASSQLPGGTGELFF. The covered CDR3 bases are TGCGCCAGCAGTCAATTGCCAGGGGGAACCGGGGAG.

Notes on this clone: The CDR3 end lies 3 residues beyond the end of the read and is filled in from the germline J gene. The chain combines TRBV18 with TRBJ2-7; 9 nucleotides align to TRBD2. The germline CDR1 and CDR2 sequences are KGHSH and LQKENI. V lost 3 bases, J lost 6 bases, and 9 bases stayed unmatched. CDR3 length: 15 residues. This CDR3 reads CASSPASGAISEQYF. The CDR3 bases that were read are TGTGCCAGCTCACCCGCTAGCGGGGCTATTTCCGAG.

As concerns this clone: The read ends 3 residues early relative to the CDR3; the germline J gene fills the gap. The V gene is TRBV5-1, the J gene TRBJ1-4; 11 bases line up with TRBD1. Germline CDR1 is SGHRS and CDR2 is YFSETQ. V was pared by 4 bases and J by 7 bases, with 6 bases of the junction left unmatched. The CDR3 contains 15 residues. CDR3 DNA, as far as it was read: TGCGCCAGCAGCCCCGGACAGGGGGCGAGTGAAAAA. Translation: CASSPGQGASEK. The entire CDR3 sequence reads CASSPGQGASEKLFF.

As regards this clone: The read finishes 3 residues shy of the CDR3 end, and the germline J gene is used to complete it. This chain uses TRBV13 with TRBJ1-3; 8 bases match TRBD1. CDR3 length: 14 amino acids. V lost 2 bases to trimming and J lost 7 bases; unmatched junction nucleotides: 4. Germline CDR1 and CDR2: PRHDT and FYEKMQ (reference sequence). The sequenced CDR3 bases are TGTGCCAGCAGCTTAACGGGACAGGCGAACACC. It is translated as CASSLTGQANT. The entire CDR3 protein reads CASSLTGQANTIYF. The full variable domain, its missing parts supplied by reference TRBV13 and TRBJ1-3, is AAGVIQSPRHLIKEKRETATLKCYPIPRHDTVYWYQQGPGQDPQFLISFYEKMQSDKGSIPDRFSAQQFSDYHSELNMSSLELGDSALYFCASSLTGQANTIYFGEGSWLTVV.

A remark on this clone: From the germline J gene comes the end of the CDR3, since the read stops 3 residues before it. The chain couples TRBV7-3 to TRBJ2-3; perhaps TRBD1 as D (7 bases). Germline V gives CDR1 SGHTA, CDR2 FQGTGA. CDR3 length: 16 amino acids. V was trimmed by 5 bases and J by 3 bases, leaving 18 bases between them. The CDR3 spells CASSRQGGQNTDTQYF. CDR3 DNA (partial): TGTGCCAGCAGCCGTCAGGGGGGACAGAATACAGATACG.